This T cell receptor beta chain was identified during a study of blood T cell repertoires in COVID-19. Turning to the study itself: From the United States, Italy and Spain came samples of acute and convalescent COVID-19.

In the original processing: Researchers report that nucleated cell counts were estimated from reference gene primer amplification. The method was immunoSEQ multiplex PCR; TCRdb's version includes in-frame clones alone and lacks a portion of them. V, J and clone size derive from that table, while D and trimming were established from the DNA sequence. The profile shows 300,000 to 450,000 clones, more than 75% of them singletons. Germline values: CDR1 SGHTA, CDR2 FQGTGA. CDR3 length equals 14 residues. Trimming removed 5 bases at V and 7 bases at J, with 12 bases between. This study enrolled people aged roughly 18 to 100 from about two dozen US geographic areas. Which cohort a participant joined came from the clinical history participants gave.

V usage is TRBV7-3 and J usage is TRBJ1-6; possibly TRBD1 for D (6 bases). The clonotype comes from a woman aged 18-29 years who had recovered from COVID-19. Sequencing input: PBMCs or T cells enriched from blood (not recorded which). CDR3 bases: TGTGCCAGCAGCCCAGGGACACCGAATTCACCCCTCCACTTT. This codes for CASSPGTPNSPLHF.